What follows are 20 T cell receptor beta chains derived from one specimen sequenced in a study of OX40 agonist ivuxolimab in advanced cancers. TCRdb keeps only in-frame clones here, not all; method: immunoSEQ multiplex PCR. The sample records roughly 100,000 clones, 90% to 95% being singletons. This sample comprised CD4+ or CD8+ T cells sorted from blood, obtained in a trial of the OX40 agonist ivuxolimab. The receptors derive from an adult with an advanced solid tumor such as melanoma, head and neck, liver or kidney cancer.

Notes on this clone: The sample holds other DNA sequences that translate to the same CDR3. V gene TRBV6-6 combines with J gene TRBJ1-5, with TRBD1 matching 9 bases. This CDR3 comprises 14 residues. Trimming took 6 bases from V and 6 from J; bases not matched to a gene: 6. CDR1 and CDR2 from the germline V gene are MNHNY and SVGAGI (reference sequence). CDR3 coding DNA: TGTGCCAGCAGCTACGGACAGGGGAGTCAGCCCCAGCATTTT. It codes for CASSYGQGSQPQHF.

The chain is built from TRBV6-1 and TRBJ1-2; D is possibly TRBD1 (5 bases). The CDR3 covers 15 residues. Germline V CDR1 and CDR2: MNHNS, SASEGT. V was trimmed by 1 base and J by 4 bases, leaving 13 bases between them. The DNA of the CDR3 is TGTGCCAGCAGTGAAGTCGGGGGACTAAGCTATGGCTACACCTTC. Its protein is CASSEVGGLSYGYTF.

V and J are TRBV5-6 and TRBJ2-3, with D unresolved. CDR1 and CDR2 (germline): SGHDT, YYEEEE. Trimming pared 0 bases from V and 5 bases from J, leaving 1 base between. This CDR3 contains 11 residues. Here the CDR3 reads CASSLVDTQYF. The CDR3 DNA reads as TGTGCCAGCAGCTTGGTAGATACGCAGTATTTT.

This chain joins TRBV6-5 and TRBJ1-2; a weak D match, TRBD1 (5 bases). From germline, CDR1 is MNHEY and CDR2 SVGAGI. This CDR3 is 13 amino acids long. The ends were cut back, 4 bases at V and 8 bases at J, with 14 bases in the middle. This CDR3 reads CASSSRPGGGYTF. In nucleotides, the CDR3 is TGTGCCAGCAGTTCACGCCCGGGGGGGGGCTACACCTTC.

The rearrangement links TRBV29-1 to TRBJ2-5; TRBD2 is a possible D gene (5 bases). The CDR3 is 14 residues long. In germline, CDR1 is SQVTM, CDR2 ANQGSEA. V gave up 6 bases and J gave up 5 bases, with 19 bases separating them. The CDR3 loop reads CSVRSLYSGETQYF. CDR3 nucleotide sequence: TGCAGCGTCCGTAGCCTATACTCGGGGGAGACCCAGTACTTC.

The genes are TRBV5-1 and TRBJ1-6; tentatively, D is TRBD1 (6 bases). The CDR3 length is 13 residues. V was trimmed by 5 bases and J by 8 bases, leaving 11 bases between them. CDR1 is SGHRS and CDR2 is YFSETQ in the germline V gene. CDR3 sequence: CASREAGDSPLHF. The CDR3 nucleotides read TGCGCCAGCAGGGAGGCAGGGGATTCACCCCTCCACTTT.

V usage is TRBV11-3 and J usage is TRBJ2-7; TRBD1 matches 9 bases. CDR3 size: 14 residues. V dropped 2 bases and J dropped 3; count of bases not matched to a gene: 2. CDR1 is SGHNT and CDR2 is YENEEA in the germline V gene. Written as DNA, the CDR3 is TGTGCCAGCAGCTTAAGGACAGGGGTCTACGAGCAGTACGTC. It codes for CASSLRTGVYEQYV.

This chain joins TRBV10-3 and TRBJ2-5, with a possible D match to TRBD1 (6 bases). Trimming removed 0 bases at V and 2 bases at J, with 19 bases between. Germline V CDR1 and CDR2: ENHRY, SYGVKD. The CDR3 has 18 residues. The CDR3 nucleotides read TGTGCCATCAGTGAGTCGATAGGTCTGGGAACAGGGCAAGAGACCCAGTACTTC. This codes for CAISESIGLGTGQETQYF.

This chain joins TRBV15 and TRBJ2-3; D remains ambiguous. This CDR3 region has 13 residues. With 1 base removed from V and 4 bases from J, the gap between germline ends came to 6 bases. Germline CDR1 LNHNV, CDR2 YYDKDF (reference sequence). The CDR3 reads CATSRGGSDTQYF. In DNA, the CDR3 is TGTGCCACCAGCAGAGGGGGTTCAGATACGCAGTATTTT.

The V gene is TRBV29-1, the J gene TRBJ1-1; D uncertain. Germline assignment: CDR1 SQVTM and CDR2 ANQGSEA. Trimming took 4 bases from V and 6 from J, leaving 15 bases between them. This CDR3 contains 13 residues. CDR3 region: CSVAEYRGPEAFF. Here the CDR3 DNA reads TGCAGCGTTGCGGAGTATCGAGGGCCTGAAGCTTTCTTT.

This chain uses TRBV9 with TRBJ2-3; D is unresolved. The germline CDR1 and CDR2 sequences are SGDLS and YYNGEE. V was shortened by 2 bases and J by 8 bases, with 12 bases between the two germline ends. This CDR3 has 13 residues. The CDR3 spells CASSVVPGSTQYF. The CDR3 nucleotides read TGTGCCAGCAGCGTGGTTCCCGGCAGTACGCAGTATTTT.

V is TRBV6-1 and J is TRBJ2-1; 8 bases map to TRBD2. The CDR3 consists of 18 residues. V was pared by 5 bases and J by 2 bases, with 14 bases of the junction left unmatched. The germline gives CDR1 MNHNS, CDR2 SASEGT. The CDR3 DNA reads TGTGCCAGCAGTAAAGGGGGTATAGCGGGAATCACCTACAATGAGCAGTTCTTC. The encoded protein is CASSKGGIAGITYNEQFF.

The V gene is TRBV2, the J gene TRBJ1-5; TRBD1 agrees at 7 bases. Per germline, CDR1 SNHLY and CDR2 FYNNEI. Losses at the gene ends were 8 bases for V and 9 bases for J; bases not matched to a gene: 10. CDR3 length: 13 residues. CDR3 nucleotides: TGTGCCAGCGCGAGGGACAGCGGTTCGCCCCAGCATTTT. It encodes CASARDSGSPQHF. Supplemented by reference TRBV2 and TRBJ1-5, the full variable domain reads EPEVTQTPSHQVTQMGQEVILRCVPISNHLYFYWYRQILGQKVEFLVSFYNNEISEKSEIFDDQFSVERPDGSNFTLKIRSTKLEDSAMYFCASARDSGSPQHFGDGTRLSIL.

The chain recombines TRBV5-1 with TRBJ1-5; maybe TRBD1 (6 bases). This CDR3 has 16 residues. V was trimmed by 4 bases and J by 2 bases, leaving 16 bases between them. Germline V gene data show CDR1 as SGHRS and CDR2 as YFSETQ. The CDR3 DNA reads as TGCGCCAGCAGCCCGGGGGGGGGCAGGTGCAATCAGCCCCAGCATTTT. Its translation: CASSPGGGRCNQPQHF.

V is TRBV4-3 and J is TRBJ2-5; the D is unclear. Trimming removed 0 bases from V and 4 bases from J, with 6 bases in between. This CDR3 is 13 amino acids long. Germline CDR1 is LGHNA and CDR2 is YSLEER. This chain's CDR3 is CASSQDQRETQYF. The CDR3 nucleotides read TGCGCCAGCAGCCAAGATCAGCGAGAGACCCAGTACTTC.

This chain connects TRBV10-3 to TRBJ2-6; D is ambiguous. Per germline, CDR1 ENHRY and CDR2 SYGVKD. This CDR3 spans 14 amino acids. The V end was cut by 3 bases, the J end by 2 bases, with 5 bases between. The CDR3 bases are TGTGCCATCAGTGACAGGACTGGGGCCAACGTCCTGACTTTC. This translates into CAISDRTGANVLTF.

With regard to this clone: Sequence at one end of the junction differs from germline and may be a read error. The rearrangement joins TRBV6-6 to TRBJ2-7; D unclear. The CDR3 contains 11 residues. Germline V lookup: CDR1 MNHNY, CDR2 SVGAGI (reference sequence). Written as DNA, the CDR3 is TGTGCCAGCAGTTACGGCTACGAGCAGCACTTC. Its protein product is CASSYGYEQHF.

V is TRBV30 and J is TRBJ2-1; 12 bases are shared with TRBD2. This CDR3 contains 18 residues. Germline lookup yields CDR1 GTSNPN and CDR2 SVGIG (reference sequence). Trimming removed 2 bases from V and 5 bases from J; junction bases left unmatched: 13. CDR3 in DNA: TGTGCCTGGAGTCATTACCCGGGACTAGCGGGTTACGACAATGAGCAGTTCTTC. This codes for CAWSHYPGLAGYDNEQFF.

The J gene is TRBJ2-1, the V gene TRBV7-3; D could derive from TRBD1 or TRBD2 (5 bases each). From germline, CDR1 is SGHTA and CDR2 FQGTGA. The CDR3 loop spans 13 amino acids. Trimming left V 3 bases short and J 5 bases short, with 8 bases between. CDR3 sequence (DNA): TGTGCCAGCAGCTTGGGACGGGACAATGAGCAGTTCTTC. This sequence encodes CASSLGRDNEQFF.

The chain joins TRBV6-5 to TRBJ1-1; D call uncertain. Trimming took 1 base from V and 5 from J, leaving 5 bases between them. In germline, CDR1 is MNHEY, CDR2 SVGAGI. The CDR3 loop spans 12 amino acids. The CDR3 bases are TGTGCCAGCAGTTACTTAGGTACTGAAGCTTTCTTT. It codes for CASSYLGTEAFF.